The rows below give T cell receptor beta chains drawn from one sample of a study of T-cell reconstitution after alpha-beta-depleted transplantation in children. TCRdb independently ran MiXCR on the PCR reads; one entry per CDR3 protein. The sample consists of approximately 210,000 distinct CDR3 sequences, roughly 15% of them appearing once. The source material was PBMCs from the stem cell graft donor, sampled from the stem cell graft. All receptors derive from a human donor who donated a stem cell graft to a child with acute lymphoblastic leukemia. Both conserved end residues are part of each CDR3. The order of the fields is V gene, J gene, clone size, D gene, CDR3 protein, CDR3 DNA. D genes are given only for firm matches. Not all rows give a size; the values are once, few, many and, for expanded clones, a class.

TRBV19	TRBJ2-1	many	TRBD2	CASSIRTSFREQFF	TGTGCCAGTAGTATCCGGACTAGCTTTCGTGAGCAGTTCTTC
TRBV7-9	TRBJ1-1	many	TRBD1	CASSLQGARTEAFF	TGTGCCAGCAGTTTACAGGGGGCCCGGACTGAAGCTTTCTTT
TRBV12-3/TRBV12-4	TRBJ1-1	many	TRBD1	CASSPTGTGLNTEAFF	TGTGCCAGCAGTCCCACCGGGACAGGGTTGAACACTGAAGCTTTCTTT
TRBV7-8	TRBJ2-1	many	-	CASSRPVGSEQFF	TGTGCCAGCAGCCGCCCAGTCGGTTCTGAGCAGTTCTTC
TRBV6-1	TRBJ1-2	few	-	CASSESRGGYTF	TGTGCCAGCAGTGAAAGTCGTGGTGGCTACACCTTC
TRBV11-3	TRBJ2-1	-	-	CASSRPLRGFGYNEQFF	TGTGCCAGCAGCCGTCCCTTACGGGGCTTCGGCTACAATGAGCAGTTCTTC
TRBV6-5	TRBJ2-5	many	TRBD1	CASSSQGFETQYF	TGTGCCAGCAGTTCACAGGGGTTCGAGACCCAGTACTTC
TRBV7-9	TRBJ2-3	-	-	CASSHRASADTQYF	TGTGCCAGCAGCCACCGAGCTAGCGCAGATACGCAGTATTTT
TRBV28	TRBJ1-3	many	-	CASSKLGLSGNTIYF	TGTGCCAGCAGCAAACTCGGACTCTCTGGAAACACCATATATTTT
TRBV29-1	TRBJ2-5	many	-	CSVEDLFLGERTQYF	TGCAGCGTTGAAGATCTCTTTTTGGGTGAAAGGACCCAGTACTTC
TRBV5-5	TRBJ2-1	few	-	CASSLIRTVRISEQFF	TGTGCCAGCAGCTTGATCCGGACAGTCCGGATAAGTGAGCAGTTCTTC
TRBV27	TRBJ2-6	many	-	CASSLVPGANVLTF	TGTGCCAGCAGTTTAGTCCCTGGGGCCAACGTCCTGACTTTC
TRBV7-9	TRBJ2-5	-	-	CASRRTGNQETQYF	TGTGCCAGCAGACGTACGGGGAACCAAGAGACCCAGTACTTC
TRBV4-2	TRBJ1-1	many	-	CASSQDLGVLGEAFF	TGTGCCAGCAGCCAAGATCTTGGGGTTTTGGGTGAAGCTTTCTTT
TRBV19	TRBJ1-1	many	TRBD1	CASIYSLGTGQTEAFF	TGTGCCAGTATATACTCACTCGGGACAGGTCAGACTGAAGCTTTCTTT
TRBV15	TRBJ1-3	-	-	CATSRGGDGNTIYF	TGTGCCACCAGCAGAGGAGGGGATGGAAACACCATATATTTT
TRBV6-5	TRBJ2-1	-	-	CASSYPIRWDF	TGTGCCAGCAGTTACCCCATTCGCTGGGACTTC
TRBV5-6	TRBJ1-5	-	-	CASSLSPSINQPQHF	TGTGCCAGCAGCTTGAGCCCAAGCATTAATCAGCCCCAGCATTTT
TRBV5-1	TRBJ1-2	many	-	CASSLAGDNYGYTF	TGCGCCAGCAGCTTGGCTGGAGACAACTATGGCTACACCTTC
TRBV12-1	TRBJ2-5	-	-	CASGPDIRETQYF	TGTGCCAGCGGCCCCGACATCCGAGAGACCCAGTACTTC
TRBV6-1	TRBJ2-7	few	-	CASSIPGGLIYEQYF	TGTGCCAGCAGTATCCCCGGGGGCCTAATCTACGAGCAGTACTTC
TRBV29-1	TRBJ2-5	many	TRBD2	CSVRAGGQETQYF	TGCAGCGTGAGAGCGGGAGGGCAAGAGACCCAGTACTTC
TRBV7-9	TRBJ2-1	many	TRBD2	CASSRRLAGIYNEQFF	TGTGCCAGCAGCCGCCGGCTAGCGGGAATATACAATGAGCAGTTCTTC
TRBV12-3/TRBV12-4	TRBJ2-1	many	-	CASSWGPPGTSRGLFF	TGTGCCAGCAGTTGGGGCCCCCCCGGGACTAGCAGGGGGCTGTTCTTC
TRBV5-1	TRBJ1-2	many	-	CASSLAWTDYGYTF	TGCGCCAGCAGCTTGGCCTGGACGGACTATGGCTACACCTTC
TRBV5-6	TRBJ2-5	few	-	CASSLGSGGRETQYF	TGTGCCAGCAGCTTGGGATCCGGGGGCCGAGAGACCCAGTACTTC
TRBV3-1	TRBJ2-1	many	-	CASSRTHNEQFF	TGTGCCAGCAGCCGGACCCACAATGAGCAGTTCTTC
TRBV29-1	TRBJ1-4	-	-	CSVQVGRGGEKLFF	TGCAGCGTTCAAGTGGGCAGGGGAGGGGAAAAACTGTTTTTT
TRBV5-4	TRBJ1-2	many	-	CASSPLGYGYTF	TGTGCCAGCAGCCCCTTGGGTTATGGCTACACCTTC
TRBV12-3/TRBV12-4	TRBJ2-1	many	TRBD2	CASSLLAGVGEQFF	TGTGCCAGCAGTTTGTTAGCGGGAGTCGGGGAGCAGTTCTTC
TRBV20-1	TRBJ1-1	many	TRBD1	CSASGQGHTEAFF	TGCAGTGCTAGTGGACAGGGCCACACTGAAGCTTTCTTT
TRBV10-3	TRBJ2-1	many	-	CAISDSSGGEQFF	TGTGCCATCAGTGATTCGAGCGGCGGTGAGCAGTTCTTC
TRBV6-2/TRBV6-3	TRBJ2-7	many	-	CASSYSESSYEQYF	TGTGCCAGCAGTTACTCGGAGTCATCCTACGAGCAGTACTTC
TRBV10-3	TRBJ1-3	many	TRBD1	CAISDPGQRLYF	TGTGCCATCAGTGACCCGGGACAGAGGTTATATTTT
TRBV12-3/TRBV12-4	TRBJ2-1	few	TRBD2	CASSTGLGGHEQFF	TGTGCCAGCAGTACGGGACTAGGGGGGCATGAGCAGTTCTTC
TRBV20-1	TRBJ1-1	many	-	CSASIAGSKNTEAFF	TGCAGTGCTAGCATCGCCGGGTCTAAGAACACTGAAGCTTTCTTT
TRBV29-1	TRBJ2-5	many	-	CSVAPGDRETQYF	TGCAGCGTGGCCCCCGGGGATCGGGAGACCCAGTACTTC
TRBV29-1	TRBJ2-7	many	-	CSVRQSAGYEQYF	TGCAGCGTTCGACAATCAGCCGGCTACGAGCAGTACTTC
TRBV6-1	TRBJ1-4	few	TRBD1	CASRTPGTGGGKLFF	TGTGCCAGCAGAACGCCCGGGACAGGGGGAGGAAAACTGTTTTTT
TRBV10-3	TRBJ2-7	many	TRBD1	CAIRPTGVSYEQYF	TGTGCCATCAGGCCCACAGGGGTCTCCTACGAGCAGTACTTC
TRBV15	TRBJ2-3	-	-	CATSRSKETTDTQYF	TGTGCCACCAGCAGATCAAAAGAAACAACAGATACGCAGTATTTT
TRBV20-1	TRBJ2-1	-	-	CSASPFQGPKLEQFF	TGCAGTGCTAGCCCTTTCCAAGGGCCCAAACTTGAGCAGTTCTTC
TRBV20-1	TRBJ1-3	-	-	CSASALGDAYSGNTIYF	TGCAGTGCTTCTGCCCTCGGGGACGCCTACTCTGGAAACACCATATATTTT
TRBV12-3/TRBV12-4	TRBJ2-2	few	TRBD2	CASRYSSGSNTGELFF	TGTGCCAGCAGATATTCTAGCGGGAGTAACACCGGGGAGCTGTTTTTT
TRBV12-3/TRBV12-4	TRBJ1-2	many	-	CASSPTGAYGYTF	TGTGCCAGCAGTCCCACAGGTGCCTATGGCTACACCTTC
TRBV7-2	TRBJ2-1	many	TRBD1	CASSLDRINNEQFF	TGTGCCAGCAGCTTGGACAGGATAAACAATGAGCAGTTCTTC
TRBV11-3	TRBJ1-4	many	TRBD1	CASSAVTGTGGEKLFF	TGTGCCAGCAGCGCAGTAACCGGGACAGGGGGCGAAAAACTGTTTTTT
TRBV7-2	TRBJ2-2	few	-	CASSSPRRGNTGELFF	TGTGCCAGCAGCTCCCCCCGCAGGGGGAACACCGGGGAGCTGTTTTTT
TRBV5-1	TRBJ1-1	many	TRBD1	CASSRLGQGTHTEAFF	TGCGCCAGCAGCCGACTAGGACAGGGCACCCACACTGAAGCTTTCTTT
TRBV27	TRBJ2-1	few	TRBD1	CASSPDRGVDNEQFF	TGTGCCAGCAGCCCGGACAGGGGCGTCGATAATGAGCAGTTCTTC
TRBV12-3/TRBV12-4	TRBJ2-1	many	TRBD2	CASRRTSEFYNEQFF	TGTGCCAGCAGACGAACTAGCGAATTCTACAATGAGCAGTTCTTC